This TCR beta chain was recorded in a study of blood T cell repertoires in COVID-19. Measured with immunoSEQ multiplex PCR; TCRdb has only the in-frame clones, and not every one. The sample holds some 260,000 clones, under 90% seen once. This CDR3 has 14 amino acids. CDR1 is MNHEY and CDR2 is SVGAGI in the germline V gene. The ends lost 6 bases at V and 5 bases at J; junction bases unmatched: 7. This sequence originates from a man aged 25 to 40 with acute COVID-19. The rearrangement links TRBV6-5 to TRBJ1-1; 9 positions agree with TRBD1. The sequenced sample was PBMCs or T cells enriched from blood (not recorded which). CDR3 loop: CASRTGTGKTEAFF. The DNA for the CDR3 is TGTGCCAGCAGGACCGGGACAGGGAAGACTGAAGCTTTCTTT.